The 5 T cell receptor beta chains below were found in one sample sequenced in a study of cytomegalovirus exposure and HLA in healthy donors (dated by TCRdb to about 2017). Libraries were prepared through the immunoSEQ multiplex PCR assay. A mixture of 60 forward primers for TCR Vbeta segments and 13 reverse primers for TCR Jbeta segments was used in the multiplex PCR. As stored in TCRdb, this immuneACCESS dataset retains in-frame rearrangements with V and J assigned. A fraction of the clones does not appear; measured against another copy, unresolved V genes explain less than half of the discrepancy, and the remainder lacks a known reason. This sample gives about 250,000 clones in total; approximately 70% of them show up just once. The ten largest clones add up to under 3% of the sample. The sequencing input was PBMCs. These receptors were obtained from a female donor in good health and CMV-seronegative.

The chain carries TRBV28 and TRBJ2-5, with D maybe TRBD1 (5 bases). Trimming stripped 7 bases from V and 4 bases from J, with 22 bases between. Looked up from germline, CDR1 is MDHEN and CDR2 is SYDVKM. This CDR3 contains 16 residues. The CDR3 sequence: CASTGQGSGYRETQYF. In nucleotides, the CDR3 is TGTGCCAGCACTGGGCAGGGAAGTGGTTATAGAGAGACCCAGTACTTC.

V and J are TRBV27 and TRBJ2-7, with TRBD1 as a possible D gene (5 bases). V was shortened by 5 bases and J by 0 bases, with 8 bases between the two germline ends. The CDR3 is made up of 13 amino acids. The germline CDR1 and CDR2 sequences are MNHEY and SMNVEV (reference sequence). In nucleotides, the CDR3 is TGTGCCAGCAGTGGGGCAGGCTCCTACGAGCAGTACTTC. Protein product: CASSGAGSYEQYF.

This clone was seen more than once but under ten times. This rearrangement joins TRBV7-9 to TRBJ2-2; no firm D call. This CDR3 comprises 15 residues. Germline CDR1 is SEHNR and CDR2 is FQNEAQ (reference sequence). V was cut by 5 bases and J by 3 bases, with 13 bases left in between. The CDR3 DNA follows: TGTGCCAGCAGCCACAATTCCCGGGACACCGGGGAGCTGTTTTTT. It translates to CASSHNSRDTGELFF. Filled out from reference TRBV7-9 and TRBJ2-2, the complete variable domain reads DTGVSQNPRHKITKRGQNVTFRCDPISEHNRLYWYRQTLGQGPEFLTYFQNEAQLEKSRLLSDRFSAERPKGSFSTLEIQRTEQGDSAMYLCASSHNSRDTGELFFGEGSRLTVL.

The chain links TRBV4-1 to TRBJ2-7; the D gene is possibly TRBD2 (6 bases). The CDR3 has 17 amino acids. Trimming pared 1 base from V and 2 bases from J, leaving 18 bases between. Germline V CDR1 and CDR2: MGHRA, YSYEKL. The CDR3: CASSQGPGVAATYEQYF. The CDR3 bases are TGCGCCAGCAGCCAAGGGCCCGGGGTAGCGGCGACCTACGAGCAGTACTTC.

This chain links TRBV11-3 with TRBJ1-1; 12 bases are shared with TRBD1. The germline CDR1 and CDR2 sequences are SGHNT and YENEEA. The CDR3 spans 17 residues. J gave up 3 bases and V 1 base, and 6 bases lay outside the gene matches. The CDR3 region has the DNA TGTGCCAGCAGCTTAGGGGACAGGGGGCGAAAGGACACTGAAGCTTTCTTT. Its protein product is CASSLGDRGRKDTEAFF. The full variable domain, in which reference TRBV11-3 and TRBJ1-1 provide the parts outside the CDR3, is EAGVVQSPRYKIIEKKQPVAFWCNPISGHNTLYWYLQNLGQGPELLIRYENEEAVDDSQLPKDRFSAERLKGVDSTLKIQPAELGDSAVYLCASSLGDRGRKDTEAFFGQGTRLTVV.